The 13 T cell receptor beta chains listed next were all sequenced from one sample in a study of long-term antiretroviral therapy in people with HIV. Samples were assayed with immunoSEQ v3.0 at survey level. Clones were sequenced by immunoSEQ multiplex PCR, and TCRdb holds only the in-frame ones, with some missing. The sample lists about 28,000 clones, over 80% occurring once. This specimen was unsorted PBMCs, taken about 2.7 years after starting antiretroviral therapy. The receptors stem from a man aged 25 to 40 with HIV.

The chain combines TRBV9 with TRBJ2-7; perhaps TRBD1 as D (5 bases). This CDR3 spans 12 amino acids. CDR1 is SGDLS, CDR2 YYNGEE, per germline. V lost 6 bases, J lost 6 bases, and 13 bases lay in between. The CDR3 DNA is TGTGCCAGCATTCCCCCCAGGGTCGAGCAGTACTTC. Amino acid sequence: CASIPPRVEQYF.

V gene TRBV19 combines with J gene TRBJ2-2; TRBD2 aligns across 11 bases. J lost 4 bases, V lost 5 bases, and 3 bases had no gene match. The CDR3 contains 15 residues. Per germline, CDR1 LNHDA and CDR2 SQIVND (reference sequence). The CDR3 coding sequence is TGTGCCAGTAGTCTACTAGCGGGAGCCACCGGGGAGCTGTTTTTT. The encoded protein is CASSLLAGATGELFF.

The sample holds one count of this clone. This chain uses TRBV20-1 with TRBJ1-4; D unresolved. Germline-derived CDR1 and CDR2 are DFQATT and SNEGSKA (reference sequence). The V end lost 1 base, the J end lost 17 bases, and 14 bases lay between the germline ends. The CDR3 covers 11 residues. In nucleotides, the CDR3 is TGCAGTGCTAGAGCACTCCGGGAAAGTTTTTTT. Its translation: CSARALRESFF.

The DNA of the CDR3 is TGTGCCAGCACTAGCGGGAGGGTCACCGGGGAGCTGTTTTTT. Protein: CASTSGRVTGELFF. The chain joins TRBV28 to TRBJ2-2; 12 bases line up with TRBD2. Germline CDR1 MDHEN, CDR2 SYDVKM. There are 14 residues in the CDR3. V lost 7 bases, J lost 4 bases, and 1 base stayed unmatched.

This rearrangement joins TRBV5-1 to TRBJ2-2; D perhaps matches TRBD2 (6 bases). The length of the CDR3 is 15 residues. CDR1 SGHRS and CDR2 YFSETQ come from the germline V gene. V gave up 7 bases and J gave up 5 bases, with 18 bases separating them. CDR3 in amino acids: CASGLGGVRTGELFF. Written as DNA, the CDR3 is TGCGCCAGCGGACTTGGAGGGGTTCGGACCGGGGAGCTGTTTTTT.

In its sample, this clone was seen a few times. The DNA of the CDR3 is TGTGCCAGCAGGACCCTGGGAGGGATTGAAGCTTTCTTT. Its translation is CASRTLGGIEAFF. The chain combines TRBV6-5 with TRBJ1-1; D is uncertain. This CDR3 is 13 amino acids long. Germline values: CDR1 MNHEY, CDR2 SVGAGI. V lost 6 bases, J lost 7 bases, and 15 bases lay in between.

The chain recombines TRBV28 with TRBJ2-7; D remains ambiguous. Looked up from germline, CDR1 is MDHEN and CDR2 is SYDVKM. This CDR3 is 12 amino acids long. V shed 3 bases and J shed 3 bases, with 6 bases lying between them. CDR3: CASSLHVYEQYF. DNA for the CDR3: TGTGCCAGCAGTTTGCACGTCTACGAGCAGTACTTC.

Here the CDR3 reads CATSSIWNTEAFF. CDR3 in DNA: TGTGCCACCAGCAGTATATGGAACACTGAAGCTTTCTTT. The gene calls are TRBV15 and TRBJ1-1, with D unresolved. The V end lost 3 bases, the J end lost 1 base, and 6 bases lay between the germline ends. There are 13 residues in the CDR3. From germline, CDR1 is LNHNV and CDR2 YYDKDF (reference sequence). The variable domain in full, with the rest retrieved from reference TRBV15 and TRBJ1-1, is DAMVIQNPRYQVTQFGKPVTLSCSQTLNHNVMYWYQQKSSQAPKLLFHYYDKDFNNEADTPDNFQSRRPNTSFCFLDIRSPGLGDTAMYLCATSSIWNTEAFFGQGTRLTVV.

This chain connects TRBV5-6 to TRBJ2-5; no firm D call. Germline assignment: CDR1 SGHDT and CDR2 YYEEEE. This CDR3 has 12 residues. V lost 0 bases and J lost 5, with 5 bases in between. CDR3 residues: CASSLGYETQYF. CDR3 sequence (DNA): TGTGCCAGCAGCTTGGGGTACGAGACCCAGTACTTC.

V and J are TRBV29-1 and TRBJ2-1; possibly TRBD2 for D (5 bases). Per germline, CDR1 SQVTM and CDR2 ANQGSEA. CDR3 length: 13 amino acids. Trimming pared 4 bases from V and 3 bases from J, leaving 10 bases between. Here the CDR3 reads CSVGGRDYNEQFF. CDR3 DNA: TGCAGCGTTGGAGGTCGGGACTACAATGAGCAGTTCTTC.

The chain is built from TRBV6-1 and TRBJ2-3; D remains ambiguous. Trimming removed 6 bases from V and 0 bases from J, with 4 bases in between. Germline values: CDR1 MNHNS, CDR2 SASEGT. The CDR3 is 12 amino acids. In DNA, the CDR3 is TGTGCCAGCAGGGTTAGCACAGATACGCAGTATTTT. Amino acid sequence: CASRVSTDTQYF.

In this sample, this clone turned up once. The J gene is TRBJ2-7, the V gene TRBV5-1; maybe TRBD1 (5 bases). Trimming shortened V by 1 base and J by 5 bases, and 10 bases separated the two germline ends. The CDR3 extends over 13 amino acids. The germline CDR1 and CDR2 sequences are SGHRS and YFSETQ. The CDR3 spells CASSLPGINEQYF. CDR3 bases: TGCGCCAGCAGCTTGCCAGGGATCAACGAGCAGTACTTC.

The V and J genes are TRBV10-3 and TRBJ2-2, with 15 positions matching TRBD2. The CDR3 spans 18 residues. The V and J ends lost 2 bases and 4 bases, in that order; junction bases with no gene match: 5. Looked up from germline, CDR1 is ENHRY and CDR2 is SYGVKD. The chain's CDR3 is CAISEPGLAGGSTGELFF. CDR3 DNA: TGTGCCATCAGTGAGCCGGGACTAGCGGGGGGTTCCACCGGGGAGCTGTTTTTT.